This entry features one TCR beta chain sequence. Clones were read by immunoSEQ multiplex PCR, and TCRdb kept only the in-frame ones, dropping some. This table holds about 120,000 clones, roughly 92% found once. Trimming cost V 5 bases and J 3 bases; bases outside gene matches: 6. Germline CDR1 MNHEY, CDR2 SVGAGI. The CDR3 totals 14 residues. The data are from a study of T cell responses to AZD1222 COVID-19 vaccine. This TCR derives from an adult who received the AZD1222 COVID-19 vaccine. This chain links TRBV6-5 with TRBJ2-7, with TRBD1 matching over 8 bases. The sequenced sample was peripheral blood, obtained 28 days after the second AZD1222 dose. CDR3 bases: TGTGCCAGCAGTCGGGACAGGCACTTCTACGAGCAGTACTTC. Its translation: CASSRDRHFYEQYF.